The 10 T cell receptor beta chains given below trace back to one sample, sequenced in a study of T-cell memory formation after mild COVID-19. In TCRdb, the 5' RACE reads were re-called with MiXCR into one record per CDR3 protein. The repertoire holds about 340,000 distinct CDR3 sequences, with 10% to 15% as singletons. The sequencing sample was made of PBMCs or a T cell subset sorted from them (not recorded which). Source of these receptors: a man aged 18 to 29 who had mild COVID-19 (a few samples of this study predate the infection). Cell type and time point are not known.

The V call is TRBV11-1, the J call TRBJ2-1; no reliable D call. In germline, CDR1 is SGHAT, CDR2 FQDESV (reference sequence). V lost 6 bases and J lost 10, with 19 bases in between. The CDR3 is made up of 14 amino acids. This chain's CDR3 is CASRPSSGQGEQFF. CDR3 DNA: TGTGCCAGCAGGCCTTCATCCGGGCAAGGAGAGCAGTTCTTC.

The V gene is TRBV9, the J gene TRBJ2-1; D remains ambiguous. Germline loops: CDR1 SGDLS, CDR2 YYNGEE. CDR3 length: 15 residues. V dropped 3 bases and J dropped 3 bases, with 13 bases sitting between them. Here the CDR3 DNA reads TGTGCCAGCAGCGAGTCCGTGACTGACTACAATGAGCAGTTCTTC. This translates into CASSESVTDYNEQFF.

This clonotype was seen only a few times. This chain links TRBV6-2 or TRBV6-3 with TRBJ1-2, with D tentatively TRBD1 (5 bases). Germline V gives CDR1 MNHEY, CDR2 SVGEGT. The CDR3 runs 14 residues. With 2 bases removed from V and 3 bases from J, the gap between germline ends came to 10 bases. The CDR3 DNA reads as TGTGCCAGCAGTTACCCGACAGCTTACTATGGCTACACCTTC. Amino acid sequence: CASSYPTAYYGYTF.

This clonotype was observed at least ten times. The chain combines TRBV7-6 with TRBJ2-2, with D possibly being TRBD1 or TRBD2 (6 bases each). The CDR3 is 17 residues long. In germline, CDR1 is SGHVS, CDR2 FNYEAQ. V was shortened by 6 bases and J by 1 base, with 18 bases between the two germline ends. The CDR3 DNA follows: TGTGCCAGCAGTCTTCAAGGGGGGCGAAGGAACACCGGGGAGCTGTTTTTT. Protein product: CASSLQGGRRNTGELFF.

This clonotype appeared many times. The chain has TRBV12-3 or TRBV12-4 and TRBJ1-2; 9 positions match TRBD1. This CDR3 has 14 residues. Trimming took 3 bases from V and 8 from J; bases not matched to a gene: 7. CDR3 DNA sequence: TGTGCCAGCAGTTTCGCGGGACAGGGTGGCGGCTACACCTTC. The encoded protein is CASSFAGQGGGYTF.

The chain uses TRBV15 and TRBJ2-1; D tentatively reads TRBD1 or TRBD2 (5 bases each). The V end was cut by 6 bases, the J end by 6 bases, with 9 bases between. Per the germline V gene, CDR1 is LNHNV and CDR2 is YYDKDF (reference sequence). The CDR3 length is 12 residues. CDR3 in DNA: TGTGCCACCAGAACTGGGGGCAATGAGCAGTTCTTC. Its protein product is CATRTGGNEQFF.

The J gene is TRBJ2-3, the V gene TRBV7-3; 9 nucleotides align to TRBD2. V lost 5 bases, J lost 4 bases, and 10 bases stayed unmatched. Per the germline V gene, CDR1 is SGHTA and CDR2 is FQGTGA. The CDR3 is 16 residues long. CDR3: CASSPLGAGGADTQYF. The CDR3 coding sequence is TGTGCCAGCAGCCCCCTGGGAGCGGGGGGTGCAGATACGCAGTATTTT. Full variable domain (outside the CDR3, taken from reference TRBV7-3 and TRBJ2-3): GAGVSQTPSNKVTEKGKYVELRCDPISGHTALYWYRQSLGQGPEFLIYFQGTGAADDSGLPNDRFFAVRPEGSVSTLKIQRTERGDSAVYLCASSPLGAGGADTQYFGPGTRLTVL.

V and J are TRBV7-2 and TRBJ2-3, with D unresolved. CDR1 is SGHTA and CDR2 is FQGNSA in the germline V gene. The CDR3 runs to 11 residues. V lost 7 bases to trimming and J lost 4 bases, with 6 bases between them. DNA for the CDR3: TGTGCCAGCACTAGTGCAGATACGCAGTATTTT. It is translated as CASTSADTQYF. Looking up the rest from reference TRBV7-2 and TRBJ2-3 gives the full variable domain: GAGVSQSPSNKVTEKGKDVELRCDPISGHTALYWYRQSLGQGLEFLIYFQGNSAPDKSGLPSDRFSAERTGGSVSTLTIQRTQQEDSAVYLCASTSADTQYFGPGTRLTVL.

This clonotype came up a few times. Possible read error: a much larger clone is one base away. The gene calls are TRBV15 and TRBJ2-5; maybe TRBD1 (5 bases). The length of the CDR3 is 12 residues. The V gene's germline CDR1 is LNHNV and CDR2 YYDKDF (reference sequence). Trimming shortened V by 0 bases and J by 7 bases, and 6 bases separated the two germline ends. The DNA for the CDR3 is TGTGCCACCAGCAGAGATCAGGGGACCCAGTACTTC. Translated: CATSRDQGTQYF. Complete variable domain (other parts from reference TRBV15 and TRBJ2-5): DAMVIQNPRYQVTQFGKPVTLSCSQTLNHNVMYWYQQKSSQAPKLLFHYYDKDFNNEADTPDNFQSRRPNTSFCFLDIRSPGLGDTAMYLCATSRDQGTQYFGPGTRLLVL.

The chain links TRBV27 to TRBJ1-2; D remains unclear. Germline V gene lookup returns CDR1 MNHEY and CDR2 SMNVEV (reference sequence). The CDR3 runs to 15 residues. The germline V and J ends were trimmed by 4 bases and 4 bases, with 16 bases remaining between them. CDR3 region: CASSSPRTGFYGYTF. DNA of the CDR3: TGTGCCAGCAGTTCTCCTCGGACGGGGTTCTATGGCTACACCTTC.